This T cell receptor (beta chain) stems from a study of response to subunit inactivated influenza vaccine. Study-level findings and limits: The authors proposed limited new T cell recruitment per seasonal influenza vaccination.

Germline trimming cut 0 bases from V and 2 bases from J; bases unmatched to any gene: 6. Germline V lookup: CDR1 MDHEN, CDR2 SYDVKM. The CDR3 has 16 residues. TCRdb reanalysed the RT-PCR reads using MiXCR and keeps one entry per CDR3 protein. Seen here are fewer than 700,000 distinct CDR3 sequences, approximately 12% observed once, and the top ten hold roughly 13%. This clonotype was recorded at least ten times. The target antigen is unknown. Sequenced here: PBMCs from blood, sampled around seven weeks after vaccination. This sequence joins TRBV28 and TRBJ2-7, with 8 bases that match TRBD2. The clonotype was recovered from a man over 45 who received an inactivated influenza vaccine. The CDR3 region is CASSLWQRERPYEQYF. The CDR3 DNA follows: TGTGCCAGCAGTTTATGGCAGCGGGAGAGGCCCTACGAGCAGTACTTC.